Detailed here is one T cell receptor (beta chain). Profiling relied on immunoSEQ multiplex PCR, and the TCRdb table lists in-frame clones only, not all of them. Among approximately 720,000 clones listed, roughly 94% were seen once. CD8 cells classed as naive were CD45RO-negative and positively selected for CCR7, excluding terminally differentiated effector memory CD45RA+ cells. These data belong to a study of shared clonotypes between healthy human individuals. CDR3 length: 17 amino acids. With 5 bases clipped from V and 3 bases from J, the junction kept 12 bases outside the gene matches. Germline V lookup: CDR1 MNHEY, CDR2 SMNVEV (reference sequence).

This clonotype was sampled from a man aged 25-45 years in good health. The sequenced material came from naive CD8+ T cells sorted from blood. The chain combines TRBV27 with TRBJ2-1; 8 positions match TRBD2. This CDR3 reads CASSELAVVPSYNEQFF. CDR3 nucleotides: TGTGCCAGCAGTGAACTAGCGGTAGTGCCCAGCTACAATGAGCAGTTCTTC.